This T cell receptor beta chain is drawn from a study of shared clonotypes between healthy human individuals. Study-level background: Sampling drew on donors who were a couple of women and a few men aged 18 to 49. Three plates each covered CD4 naive and memory; CD8 naive two, CD8 memory one.

Germline CDR1 reads MNHNY; CDR2 reads SVGAGI (reference sequence). Trimming pared 6 bases from V and 2 bases from J, leaving 10 bases between. The length of the CDR3 is 14 residues. Genomic DNA from each subset was divided evenly over several immunoSEQ plates. This table comes from immunoSEQ multiplex PCR, and its TCRdb copy is limited to in-frame clones, with some not included. The table shows some 1,400,000 clones, with approximately 97% occurring only once. The split of CD4+ cells yielded CD45RA+ naive and CD45RA-negative memory subsets. The chain couples TRBV6-6 to TRBJ2-2; unclear D gene. The sample consisted of naive CD4+ T cells sorted from blood. Indicated subset: CD45RA+ positively selected. This receptor was identified in a man aged 30-40 years in good health. CDR3 nucleotides: TGTGCCAGCAGGACGGACGGCAACACCGGGGAGCTGTTTTTT. It translates to CASRTDGNTGELFF.